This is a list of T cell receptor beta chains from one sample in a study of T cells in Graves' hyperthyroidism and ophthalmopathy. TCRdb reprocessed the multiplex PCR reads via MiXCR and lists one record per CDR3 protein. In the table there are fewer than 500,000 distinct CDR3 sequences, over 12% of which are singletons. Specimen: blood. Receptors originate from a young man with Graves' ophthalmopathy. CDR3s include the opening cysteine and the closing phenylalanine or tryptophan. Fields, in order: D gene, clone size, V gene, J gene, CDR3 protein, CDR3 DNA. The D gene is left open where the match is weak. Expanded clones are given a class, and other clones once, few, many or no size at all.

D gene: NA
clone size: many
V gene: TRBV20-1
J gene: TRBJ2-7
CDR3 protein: CSARVSFLTYEQYF
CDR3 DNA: TGCAGTGCTAGAGTTTCGTTCTTAACCTACGAGCAGTACTTC

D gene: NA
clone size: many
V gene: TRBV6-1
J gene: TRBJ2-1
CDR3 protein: CASNLGPSNEQFF
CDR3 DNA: TGTGCCAGCAATCTTGGACCCAGCAATGAGCAGTTCTTC

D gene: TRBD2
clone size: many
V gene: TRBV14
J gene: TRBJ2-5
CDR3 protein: CASSPEAGGETQYF
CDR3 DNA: TGTGCCAGCAGCCCCGAGGCGGGAGGAGAGACCCAGTACTTC

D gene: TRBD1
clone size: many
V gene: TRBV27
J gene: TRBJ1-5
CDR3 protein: CASSLYPPGTVSNQPQHF
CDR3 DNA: TGTGCCAGCAGTTTATACCCGCCCGGGACAGTTAGCAATCAGCCCCAGCATTTT

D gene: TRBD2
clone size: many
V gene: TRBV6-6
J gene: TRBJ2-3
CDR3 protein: CASSYTSGYTDTQYF
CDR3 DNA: TGTGCCAGCAGTTATACTAGCGGGTACACAGATACGCAGTATTTT

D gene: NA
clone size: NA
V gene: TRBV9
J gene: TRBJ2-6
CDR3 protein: CASSVDFSGANVLTF
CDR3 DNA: TGTGCCAGCAGCGTAGACTTCTCTGGGGCCAACGTCCTGACTTTC

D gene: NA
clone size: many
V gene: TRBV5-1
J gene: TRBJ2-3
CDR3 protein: CASSSGASTDTQYF
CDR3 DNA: TGCGCCAGCAGCTCGGGGGCTAGCACAGATACGCAGTATTTT

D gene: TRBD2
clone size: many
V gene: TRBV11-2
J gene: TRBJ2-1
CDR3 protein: CASSLSGGVYNEQFF
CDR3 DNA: TGTGCCAGCAGCTTAAGCGGGGGGGTTTACAATGAGCAGTTCTTC

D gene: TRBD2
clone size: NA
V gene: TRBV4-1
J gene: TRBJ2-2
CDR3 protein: CASSQDQGLRTGELFF
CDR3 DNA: TGCGCCAGCAGCCAAGATCAGGGACTACGCACCGGGGAGCTGTTTTTT

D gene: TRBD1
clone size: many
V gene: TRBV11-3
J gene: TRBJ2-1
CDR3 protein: CASSSGGPYNEQFF
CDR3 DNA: TGTGCCAGCAGCTCAGGGGGTCCCTACAATGAGCAGTTCTTC

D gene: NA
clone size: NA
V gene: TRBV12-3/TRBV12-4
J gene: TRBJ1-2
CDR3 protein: CASSFWSYGYTF
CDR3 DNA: TGTGCCAGCAGTTTCTGGAGCTATGGCTACACCTTC

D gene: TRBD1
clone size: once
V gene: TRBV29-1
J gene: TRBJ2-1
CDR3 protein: CSVEEIGTEYNEQFF
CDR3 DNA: TGCAGCGTTGAAGAGATAGGGACAGAATACAATGAGCAGTTCTTC

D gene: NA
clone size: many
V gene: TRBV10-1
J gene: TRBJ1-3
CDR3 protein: CASSEGTSGNTIYF
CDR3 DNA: TGCGCCAGCAGTGAGGGAACCTCTGGAAACACCATATATTTT

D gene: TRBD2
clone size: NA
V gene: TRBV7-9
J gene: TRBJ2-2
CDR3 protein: CASSPSLGLATTGELFF
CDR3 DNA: TGTGCCAGCAGCCCATCCCTGGGACTAGCGACAACCGGGGAGCTGTTTTTT

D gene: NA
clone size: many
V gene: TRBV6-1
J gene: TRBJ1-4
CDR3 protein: CASRRFGNEKLFF
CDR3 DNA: TGTGCCAGCAGGAGATTCGGGAATGAAAAACTGTTTTTT

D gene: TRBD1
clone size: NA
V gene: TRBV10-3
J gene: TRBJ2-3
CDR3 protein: CAIQGVDTQYF
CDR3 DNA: TGTGCCATCCAGGGGGTGGATACGCAGTATTTT

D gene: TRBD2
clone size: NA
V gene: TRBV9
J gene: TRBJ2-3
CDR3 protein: CASSPVGGGLTDTQYF
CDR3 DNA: TGTGCCAGCAGCCCAGTCGGGGGGGGACTCACAGATACGCAGTATTTT

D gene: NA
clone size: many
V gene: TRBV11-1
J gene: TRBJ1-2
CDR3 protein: CASSLSANYGYTF
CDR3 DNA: TGTGCCAGCAGCTTGTCCGCTAACTATGGCTACACCTTC

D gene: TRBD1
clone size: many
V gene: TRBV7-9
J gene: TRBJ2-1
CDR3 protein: CASSSPGTATSNEQFF
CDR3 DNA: TGTGCCAGCAGCTCCCCCGGGACAGCCACCTCCAATGAGCAGTTCTTC

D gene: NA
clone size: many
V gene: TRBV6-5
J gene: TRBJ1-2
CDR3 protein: CASSYSTGVWGYTF
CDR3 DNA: TGTGCCAGCAGTTACTCGACGGGGGTCTGGGGCTACACCTTC

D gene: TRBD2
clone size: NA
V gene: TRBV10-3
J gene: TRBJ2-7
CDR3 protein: CAISGGLAGAYEQYF
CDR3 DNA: TGTGCCATCAGTGGAGGGCTAGCGGGGGCCTACGAGCAGTACTTC

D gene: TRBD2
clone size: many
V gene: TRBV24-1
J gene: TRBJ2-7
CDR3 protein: CATSDYRAGLAGEQYF
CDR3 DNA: TGTGCCACCAGTGACTACCGGGCGGGACTAGCGGGGGAGCAGTACTTC

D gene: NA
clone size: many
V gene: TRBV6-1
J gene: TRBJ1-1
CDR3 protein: CASSEYSGITEAFF
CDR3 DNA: TGTGCCAGCAGTGAATACAGCGGTATCACTGAAGCTTTCTTT

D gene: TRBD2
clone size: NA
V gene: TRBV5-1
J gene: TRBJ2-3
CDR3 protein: CASSSPNGTSGAFSTDTQYF
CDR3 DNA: TGCGCCAGCAGTTCACCGAACGGGACTAGCGGGGCCTTTAGCACAGATACGCAGTATTTT

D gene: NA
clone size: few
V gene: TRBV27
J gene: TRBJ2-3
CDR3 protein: CASSQGLGDTQYF
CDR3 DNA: TGTGCCAGCAGCCAGGGACTGGGAGATACGCAGTATTTT

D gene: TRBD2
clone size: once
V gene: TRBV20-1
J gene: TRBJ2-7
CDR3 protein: CSANKFGTSGSFEQYF
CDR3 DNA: TGCAGTGCTAACAAATTCGGGACTAGCGGGAGTTTCGAGCAGTACTTC

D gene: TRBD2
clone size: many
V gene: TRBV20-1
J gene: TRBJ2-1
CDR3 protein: CSARGTSGRDLYNEQFF
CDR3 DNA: TGCAGTGCTAGGGGGACTAGCGGGAGAGATCTCTACAATGAGCAGTTCTTC

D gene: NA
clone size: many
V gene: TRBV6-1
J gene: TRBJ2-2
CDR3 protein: CASSWSHTGELFF
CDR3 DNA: TGTGCCAGCAGTTGGAGCCACACCGGGGAGCTGTTTTTT

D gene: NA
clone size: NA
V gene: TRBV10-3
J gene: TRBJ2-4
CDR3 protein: CAISEASKNIQYF
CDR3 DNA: TGTGCCATCAGTGAGGCGTCCAAAAACATTCAGTACTTC

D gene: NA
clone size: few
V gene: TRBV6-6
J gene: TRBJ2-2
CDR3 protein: CASSYKDTLGTGELFF
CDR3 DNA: TGTGCCAGCAGTTACAAGGACACCCTGGGGACCGGGGAGCTGTTTTTT

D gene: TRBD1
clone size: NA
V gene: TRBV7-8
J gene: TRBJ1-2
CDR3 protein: CASSGWDRPSNYGYTF
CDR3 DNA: TGTGCCAGCAGCGGATGGGACAGGCCATCTAACTATGGCTACACCTTC

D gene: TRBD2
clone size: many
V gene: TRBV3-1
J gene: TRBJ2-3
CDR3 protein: CASRLAGFTDTQYF
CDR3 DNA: TGTGCCAGCAGATTAGCGGGGTTCACAGATACGCAGTATTTT

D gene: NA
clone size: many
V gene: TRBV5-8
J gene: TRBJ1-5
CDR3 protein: CASSAGHGNQPQHF
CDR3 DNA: TGTGCCAGCAGCGCTGGACACGGCAATCAGCCCCAGCATTTT

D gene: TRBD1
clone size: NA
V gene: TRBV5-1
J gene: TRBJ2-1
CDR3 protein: CASSQGTGLDEQFF
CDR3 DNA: TGCGCCAGCAGCCAAGGGACAGGGCTTGATGAGCAGTTCTTC

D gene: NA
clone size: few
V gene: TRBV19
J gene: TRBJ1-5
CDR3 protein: CASRPGTQTGQPQHF
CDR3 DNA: TGTGCCAGTAGACCCGGGACGCAAACTGGCCAGCCCCAGCATTTT

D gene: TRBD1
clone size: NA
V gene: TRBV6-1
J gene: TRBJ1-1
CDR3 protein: CASSLLTRDRSLVAFF
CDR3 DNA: TGTGCCAGCAGTCTCCTAACTCGGGACAGGTCATTGGTCGCTTTCTTT

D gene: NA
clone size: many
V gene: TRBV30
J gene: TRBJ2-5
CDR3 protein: CASWTPQETQYF
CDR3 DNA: TGTGCCTCTTGGACTCCCCAAGAGACCCAGTACTTC

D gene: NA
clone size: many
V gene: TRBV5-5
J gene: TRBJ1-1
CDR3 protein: CASSLAPSLGTEAFF
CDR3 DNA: TGTGCCAGCAGCTTGGCTCCATCCCTGGGGACTGAAGCTTTCTTT

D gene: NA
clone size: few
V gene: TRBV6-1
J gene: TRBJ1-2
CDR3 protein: CASSESDEEGYTF
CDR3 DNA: TGTGCCAGCAGTGAAAGCGATGAGGAGGGCTACACCTTC

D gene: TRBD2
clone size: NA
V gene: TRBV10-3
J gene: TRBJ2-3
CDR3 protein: CAITRTSGGGTDTQYF
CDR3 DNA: TGTGCCATCACCCGGACTAGCGGGGGGGGCACAGATACGCAGTATTTT

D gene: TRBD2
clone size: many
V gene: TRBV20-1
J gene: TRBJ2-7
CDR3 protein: CSARVGWTSGSYEQYF
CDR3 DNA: TGCAGTGCTAGAGTAGGCTGGACTAGCGGCTCCTACGAGCAGTACTTC

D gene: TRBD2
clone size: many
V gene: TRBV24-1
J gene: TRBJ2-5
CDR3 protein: CATSDLTGLAGETQYF
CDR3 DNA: TGTGCCACCAGTGATTTAACCGGACTAGCGGGAGAGACCCAGTACTTC

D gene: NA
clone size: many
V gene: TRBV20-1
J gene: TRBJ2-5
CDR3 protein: CSADLNGGQETQYF
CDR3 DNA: TGCAGTGCGGACCTTAACGGGGGCCAAGAGACCCAGTACTTC

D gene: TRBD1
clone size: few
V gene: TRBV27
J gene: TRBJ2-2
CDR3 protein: CASRPGQGGTGELFF
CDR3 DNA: TGTGCCAGCAGACCGGGACAGGGCGGCACCGGGGAGCTGTTTTTT

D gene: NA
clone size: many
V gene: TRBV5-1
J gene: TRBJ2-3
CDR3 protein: CATGASGTDTQYF
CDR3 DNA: TGCGCCACCGGGGCTAGCGGCACAGATACGCAGTATTTT

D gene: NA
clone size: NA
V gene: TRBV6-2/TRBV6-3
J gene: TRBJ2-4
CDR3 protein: CASSTRPSVGQNIQYF
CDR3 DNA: TGTGCCAGCAGTACCAGGCCATCAGTTGGACAAAACATTCAGTACTTC

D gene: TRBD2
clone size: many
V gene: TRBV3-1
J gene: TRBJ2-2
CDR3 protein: CASRPGLAGAANTGELFF
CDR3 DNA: TGTGCCAGCAGACCCGGACTAGCGGGGGCCGCGAACACCGGGGAGCTGTTTTTT

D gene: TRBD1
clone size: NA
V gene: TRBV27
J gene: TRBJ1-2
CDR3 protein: CASSKTGAGGYTF
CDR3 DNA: TGTGCCAGCAGCAAAACAGGGGCGGGTGGCTACACCTTC

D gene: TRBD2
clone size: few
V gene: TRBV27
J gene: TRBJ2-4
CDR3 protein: CASSFLGGEGAKNIQYF
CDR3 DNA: TGTGCCAGCAGTTTTCTCGGGGGGGAGGGGGCCAAAAACATTCAGTACTTC

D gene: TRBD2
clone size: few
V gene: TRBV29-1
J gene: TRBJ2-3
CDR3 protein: CSVESAGGPLDTQYF
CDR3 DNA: TGCAGCGTTGAATCAGCGGGAGGGCCTTTAGATACGCAGTATTTT

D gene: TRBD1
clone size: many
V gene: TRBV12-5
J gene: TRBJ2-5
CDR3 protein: CASGFPGQEETQYF
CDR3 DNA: TGTGCTAGTGGTTTCCCGGGACAGGAAGAGACCCAGTACTTC

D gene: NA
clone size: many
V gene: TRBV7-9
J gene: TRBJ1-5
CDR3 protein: CARGAFQPQHF
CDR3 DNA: TGTGCCAGGGGGGCGTTCCAGCCCCAGCATTTT

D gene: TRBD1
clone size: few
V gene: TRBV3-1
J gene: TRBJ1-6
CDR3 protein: CASSQVTGASSPLHF
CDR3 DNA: TGTGCCAGCAGCCAAGTCACAGGGGCAAGTTCACCCCTCCACTTT

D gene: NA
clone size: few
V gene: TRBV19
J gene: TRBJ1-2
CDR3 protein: CASSIAVSHGNYGYTF
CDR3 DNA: TGTGCCAGTAGTATAGCGGTGTCACACGGGAACTATGGCTACACCTTC

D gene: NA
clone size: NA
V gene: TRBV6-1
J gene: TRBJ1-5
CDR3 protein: CASSLIVGQPQHF
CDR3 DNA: TGTGCCAGCAGTTTAATAGTAGGTCAGCCCCAGCATTTT

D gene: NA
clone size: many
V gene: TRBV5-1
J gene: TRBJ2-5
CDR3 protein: CASSFPRDTSQETQYF
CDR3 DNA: TGCGCCAGCAGCTTCCCCCGGGACACCTCCCAAGAGACCCAGTACTTC

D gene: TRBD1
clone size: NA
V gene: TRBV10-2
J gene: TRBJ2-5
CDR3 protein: CASSGTGDSRETQYF
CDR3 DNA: TGCGCCAGCAGTGGGACAGGGGACAGTAGAGAGACCCAGTACTTC

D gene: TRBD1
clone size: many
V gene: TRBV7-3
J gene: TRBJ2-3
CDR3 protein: CASSWGQGGTDTQYF
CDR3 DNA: TGTGCCAGCAGCTGGGGACAGGGGGGCACAGATACGCAGTATTTT

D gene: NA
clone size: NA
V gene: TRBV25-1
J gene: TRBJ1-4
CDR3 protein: CASSFRGALLEKLFF
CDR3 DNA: TGTGCCAGCAGCTTTAGGGGGGCGTTACTTGAAAAACTGTTTTTT

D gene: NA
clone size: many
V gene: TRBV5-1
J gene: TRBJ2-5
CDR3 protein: CASSLEGVQETQYF
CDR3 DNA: TGCGCCAGCAGCTTGGAAGGGGTCCAAGAGACCCAGTACTTC